These 27 T cell receptor beta chains were sequenced from one sample in a study of T cells in localized non-small cell lung cancer (TCRdb year 2020). Libraries were built with the immunoSEQ multiplex PCR assay. TCRdb mirrors the immuneACCESS table, restricted to in-frame sequences. Some clones are absent from its copies; in checked studies, under half trace to an unresolved V gene, and the reason for the others is unknown. Here the sample has fewer than 30,000 clones; roughly nine tenths occur a single time. Of the sample, 1.1% falls within the top ten clones. This specimen consisted of peripheral blood, obtained before any cancer treatment. The receptors here all came from a woman between 35 and 75 years old with stage I lung adenocarcinoma.

The chain employs TRBV18 and TRBJ1-5; 8 bases are shared with TRBD1. V lost 4 bases to trimming and J lost 5 bases; unmatched junction nucleotides: 1. Germline values: CDR1 KGHSH, CDR2 LQKENI. The CDR3 contains 13 residues. DNA of the CDR3: TGTGCCAGCTCACTACAGGGGGATCAGCCCCAGCATTTT. It yields the protein CASSLQGDQPQHF.

This chain connects TRBV6-6 to TRBJ2-2, with D perhaps given as TRBD1 or TRBD2 (5 bases each). The CDR3 contains 16 residues. The germline gives CDR1 MNHNY, CDR2 SVGAGI (reference sequence). The ends were cut back, 7 bases at V and 6 bases at J, with 21 bases in the middle. The CDR3 protein is CASTLLPGRGAGELFF. The CDR3 nucleotides read TGTGCCAGCACCCTCCTACCGGGCCGGGGCGCCGGGGAGCTGTTTTTT.

The CDR3, as DNA: TGCGCCAGCAGACCGGATGAAGGACAGGGATATTCACCCCTCCACTTT. As protein: CASRPDEGQGYSPLHF. The V gene is TRBV5-1, the J gene TRBJ1-6; TRBD1 aligns across 8 bases. Per germline, CDR1 SGHRS and CDR2 YFSETQ. With V trimmed by 5 bases and J by 8 bases, 12 bases remained unmatched. The CDR3 is made up of 16 amino acids.

This sequence joins TRBV4-1 and TRBJ1-2, with a possible D match to TRBD1 (6 bases). V was cut by 1 base and J by 13 bases, with 25 bases left in between. Germline V lookup: CDR1 MGHRA, CDR2 YSYEKL. The CDR3 is 16 residues long. The CDR3 DNA is TGCGCCAGCAGCCAAGGCGGTTCGGGGGCCTTTCGTCTAATCACCTTC. Translated: CASSQGGSGAFRLITF.

The V gene is TRBV29-1, the J gene TRBJ2-7; tentative D call: TRBD1 (6 bases). There are 12 residues in the CDR3. Between the trimmed V and J ends, which lost 1 base and 6 bases, there was a span of 10 bases. The germline V gene encodes CDR1 SQVTM and CDR2 ANQGSEA. In DNA, the CDR3 is TGCAGCGTTGAAGTGTCCAGGGGCGAGCAGTACTTC. Amino acid sequence: CSVEVSRGEQYF.

This chain links TRBV7-2 with TRBJ2-5; no clear D gene. The V end was cut by 3 bases, the J end by 5 bases, with 10 bases between. The germline V gene encodes CDR1 SGHTA and CDR2 FQGNSA. The CDR3 is made up of 13 amino acids. CDR3 sequence (DNA): TGTGCCAGCAGCTTTGGGTTCCTTGAGACCCAGTACTTC. Protein sequence: CASSFGFLETQYF.

This chain joins TRBV10-3 and TRBJ2-5; 8 nucleotides match TRBD2. Germline V lookup: CDR1 ENHRY, CDR2 SYGVKD. J was trimmed by 5 bases and V by 8 bases; bases with no gene match: 4. The length of the CDR3 is 12 residues. The CDR3 spells CAISGGAETQYF. In DNA, the CDR3 is TGTGCCATCTCCGGGGGGGCCGAGACCCAGTACTTC.

This clone has more than one count but fewer than ten. The genes are TRBV7-3 and TRBJ2-7; 11 bases match TRBD1. The CDR3 extends over 15 amino acids. V was clipped by 2 bases and J by 3 bases; unmatched bases: 3. Germline CDR1 SGHTA, CDR2 FQGTGA. CDR3 nucleotide sequence: TGTGCCAGCAGCTTAGCCGGGACAGGGGGCTACGAGCAGTACTTC. Its translation: CASSLAGTGGYEQYF.

The rearrangement uses TRBV11-2 and TRBJ2-7; D is ambiguous. V lost 3 bases and J lost 4, with 16 bases in between. Germline CDR1 is SGHAT and CDR2 is FQNNGV. The CDR3 contains 15 residues. The CDR3: CASSLTESPLYEQYF. In DNA form, the CDR3 reads TGTGCCAGCAGCTTGACGGAGTCGCCCTTATACGAGCAGTACTTC.

This clone showed up just a few times. V is TRBV7-8 and J is TRBJ1-1; D possibly corresponds to TRBD1 (6 bases). V was pared by 4 bases and J by 4 bases, with 19 bases between. In germline, CDR1 is SGHVS, CDR2 FQNEAQ. The CDR3 consists of 16 residues. The CDR3 DNA is TGTGCCAGCAGCTATTCGAGGGGGGAAGTCCCCACTGAAGCTTTCTTT. Its translation is CASSYSRGEVPTEAFF.

This chain joins TRBV7-6 and TRBJ2-1; D might be TRBD1 (5 bases). CDR3 length: 15 amino acids. Germline assignment: CDR1 SGHVS and CDR2 FNYEAQ. V was clipped by 2 bases and J by 8 bases, with 16 bases between them. The CDR3 region has the DNA TGTGCCAGCAGCTTAAGAAACAGGCTGGACGATGAGCAGTTCTTC. Protein: CASSLRNRLDDEQFF.

The chain uses TRBV6-4 and TRBJ2-6, with D hard to call. Trimming removed 0 bases from V and 0 bases from J, with 6 bases in between. The CDR3 runs to 16 residues. The germline gives CDR1 MRHNA, CDR2 SNTAGT. The CDR3 loop reads CASSDSTSSGANVLTF. The CDR3 region has the DNA TGTGCCAGCAGTGACTCGACGAGCTCTGGGGCCAACGTCCTGACTTTC.

This clone was counted a few times. J is TRBJ1-6 and V is TRBV10-3; no definite D call. V lost 2 bases, J lost 0 bases, and 14 bases lay in between. CDR3 length: 18 amino acids. Per germline, CDR1 ENHRY and CDR2 SYGVKD. Written as DNA, the CDR3 is TGTGCCATCAGTGAGAGGGAAGCGGCGAGCTCCTATAATTCACCCCTCCACTTT. The encoded protein is CAISEREAASSYNSPLHF.

The chain is built from TRBV7-8 and TRBJ2-3, with no clear D. The CDR3 is made up of 15 amino acids. Germline CDR1 reads SGHVS; CDR2 reads FQNEAQ. Trimming cost V 5 bases and J 2 bases, with 14 bases left between them. CDR3 loop: CASSLTRGATDTQYF. As DNA, the CDR3 is TGTGCCAGCAGCCTCACGAGAGGCGCCACAGATACGCAGTATTTT.

This rearrangement joins TRBV5-1 to TRBJ2-7; D is undetermined. This CDR3 has 14 residues. Germline CDR1 is SGHRS and CDR2 is YFSETQ. Trimming shortened V by 0 bases and J by 3 bases, and 10 bases separated the two germline ends. The CDR3 DNA sequence: TGCGCCAGCAGCTTGGAAGCCAGACACTACGAGCAGTACTTC. Residues: CASSLEARHYEQYF.

This sequence joins TRBV5-1 and TRBJ2-3; 12 nucleotides match TRBD2. The CDR3 contains 17 residues. The germline CDR1 and CDR2 sequences are SGHRS and YFSETQ. V lost 0 bases, J lost 5 bases, and 7 bases stayed unmatched. The CDR3 DNA follows: TGCGCCAGCAGCTTGGGTCTAGCGGGGGGGTCTCAAGATACGCAGTATTTT. This encodes CASSLGLAGGSQDTQYF.

DNA for the CDR3: TGTGCCAGCATACCGGGCGGTTCCTACAATGAGCAGTTCTTC. Amino acid sequence: CASIPGGSYNEQFF. The rearrangement uses TRBV28 and TRBJ2-1; D remains ambiguous. CDR1 and CDR2 from the germline V gene are MDHEN and SYDVKM. Between the trimmed V and J ends, which lost 7 bases and 1 base, there was a span of 11 bases. The CDR3 is made up of 14 amino acids.

This sequence joins TRBV5-4 and TRBJ1-3; 10 bases agree with TRBD1. The germline V gene has CDR1 SGHNT and CDR2 YYREEE (reference sequence). The CDR3 is 16 residues long. The V gene end was trimmed by 4 bases and the J gene end by 8 bases; junction bases not matched to a gene: 12. CDR3: CASSHQGQGIKHTIYF. CDR3 nucleotide sequence: TGTGCCAGCAGCCATCAGGGACAGGGGATAAAACACACCATATATTTT.

This chain connects TRBV10-2 to TRBJ2-1; D is undetermined. Trimming removed 3 bases from V and 4 bases from J, with 13 bases in between. Looked up from germline, CDR1 is WSHSY and CDR2 is SAAADI. The CDR3 extends over 15 amino acids. The chain's CDR3 is CASSDWISAYNEQFF. The DNA for the CDR3 is TGCGCCAGCAGTGATTGGATTTCCGCTTACAATGAGCAGTTCTTC.

This chain connects TRBV21-1 to TRBJ1-4; TRBD1, as called in the table, went unchecked against the DNA. TRBV21-1 is recorded as a pseudogene. The CDR3 is 15 residues long. The CDR3 bases are TGTGCCAGCGCAGTTTCAGGGACAGATAATGAAAAACTGTTTTTT. Amino acids: CASAVSGTDNEKLFF.

This chain uses TRBV27 with TRBJ1-2; maybe TRBD1 (5 bases). Germline loops: CDR1 MNHEY, CDR2 SMNVEV (reference sequence). V was clipped by 8 bases and J by 1 base, with 29 bases between them. The CDR3 covers 19 residues. The CDR3 nucleotides read TGTGCCAGCGGACTCCCACGGAGAGGGCAGGGATTCTTTAACTATGGCTACACCTTC. Amino acid sequence: CASGLPRRGQGFFNYGYTF.

In DNA form, the CDR3 reads TGTGCCAGCAGCCTACCGGGGTCCCTCAATCAGCCCCAGCATTTT. Its protein is CASSLPGSLNQPQHF. J is TRBJ1-5 and V is TRBV7-2; D unclear. Trimming took 5 bases from V and 3 from J, leaving 14 bases between them. CDR1 and CDR2 from the germline V gene are SGHTA and FQGNSA. The CDR3 spans 15 residues. The variable domain in full, completed from reference TRBV7-2 and TRBJ1-5, reads GAGVSQSPSNKVTEKGKDVELRCDPISGHTALYWYRQSLGQGLEFLIYFQGNSAPDKSGLPSDRFSAERTGGSVSTLTIQRTQQEDSAVYLCASSLPGSLNQPQHFGDGTRLSIL.

A word on this clone: Other DNA sequences from this sample encode an identical CDR3 as well. The V call is TRBV7-2, the J call TRBJ2-5; D might be TRBD1 (5 bases). CDR1 and CDR2 from the germline V gene are SGHTA and FQGNSA. Trimming took 5 bases from V and 2 from J, leaving 9 bases between them. The CDR3 is 13 residues long. Here the CDR3 reads CASSLWTQETQYF. CDR3 in DNA: TGTGCCAGCAGCCTTTGGACACAAGAGACCCAGTACTTC. The variable domain in full, with the rest retrieved from reference TRBV7-2 and TRBJ2-5, is GAGVSQSPSNKVTEKGKDVELRCDPISGHTALYWYRQSLGQGLEFLIYFQGNSAPDKSGLPSDRFSAERTGGSVSTLTIQRTQQEDSAVYLCASSLWTQETQYFGPGTRLLVL.

This chain connects TRBV4-3 to TRBJ1-6; no definite D call. Germline CDR1 LGHNA, CDR2 YSLEER. The CDR3 spans 15 residues. V was shortened by 1 base and J by 6 bases, with 10 bases between the two germline ends. This chain's CDR3 is CASSQGAAVNSPLHF. CDR3 DNA: TGCGCCAGCAGCCAAGGGGCAGCCGTTAATTCACCCCTCCACTTT.

V is TRBV19 and J is TRBJ1-3, with a weak D call TRBD1 (5 bases). The CDR3 covers 15 residues. V was clipped by 8 bases and J by 0 bases, with 14 bases between them. In germline, CDR1 is LNHDA, CDR2 SQIVND (reference sequence). In nucleotides, the CDR3 is TGTGCCAGTCGACAGACCGCTTTCTCTGGAAACACCATATATTTT. Protein product: CASRQTAFSGNTIYF.

The V gene is TRBV19, the J gene TRBJ2-2, with 7 bases fitting TRBD1. V trimming: 10 bases; J trimming: 7 bases; junction bases outside the gene matches: 18. This CDR3 is built from 16 residues. CDR1 LNHDA and CDR2 SQIVND come from the germline V gene (reference sequence). The chain's CDR3 is CATNTGAGASGGELFF. In DNA form, the CDR3 reads TGTGCCACGAATACAGGGGCTGGGGCCTCCGGCGGGGAGCTGTTTTTT.

The genes are TRBV5-1 and TRBJ1-1, with D unresolved. This CDR3 comprises 16 residues. Germline assignment: CDR1 SGHRS and CDR2 YFSETQ. Trimming left V 0 bases short and J 4 bases short, with 16 bases between. Written as DNA, the CDR3 is TGCGCCAGCAGCTTGGTAAGGAGCCTTCGAGGCACTGAAGCTTTCTTT. It specifies CASSLVRSLRGTEAFF.